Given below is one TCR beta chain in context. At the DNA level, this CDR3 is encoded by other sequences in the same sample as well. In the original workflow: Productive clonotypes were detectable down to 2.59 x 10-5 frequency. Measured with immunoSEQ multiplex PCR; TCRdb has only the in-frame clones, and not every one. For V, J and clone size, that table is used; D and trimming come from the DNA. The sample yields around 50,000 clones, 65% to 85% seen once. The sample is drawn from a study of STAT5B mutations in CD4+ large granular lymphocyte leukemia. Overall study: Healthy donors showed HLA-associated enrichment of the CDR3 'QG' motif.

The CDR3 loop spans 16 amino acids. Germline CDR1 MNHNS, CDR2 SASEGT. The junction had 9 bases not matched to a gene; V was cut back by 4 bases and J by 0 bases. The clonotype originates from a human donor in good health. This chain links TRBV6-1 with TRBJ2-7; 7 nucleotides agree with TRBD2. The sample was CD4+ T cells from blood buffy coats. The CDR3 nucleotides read TGTGCCAGCAGTGGCGGGGGACGCAAAAGCTCCTACGAGCAGTACTTC. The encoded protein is CASSGGGRKSSYEQYF.